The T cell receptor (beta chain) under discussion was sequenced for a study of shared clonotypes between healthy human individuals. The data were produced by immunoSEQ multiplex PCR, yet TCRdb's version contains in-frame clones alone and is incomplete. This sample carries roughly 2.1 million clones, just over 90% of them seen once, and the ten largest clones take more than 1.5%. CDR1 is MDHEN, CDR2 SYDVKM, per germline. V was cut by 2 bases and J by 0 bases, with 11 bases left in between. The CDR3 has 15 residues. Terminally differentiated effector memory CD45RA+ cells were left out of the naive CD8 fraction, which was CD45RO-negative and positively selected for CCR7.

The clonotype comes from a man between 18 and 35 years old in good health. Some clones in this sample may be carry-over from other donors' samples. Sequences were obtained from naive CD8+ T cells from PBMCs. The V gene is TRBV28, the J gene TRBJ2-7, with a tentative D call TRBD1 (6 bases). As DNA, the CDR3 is TGTGCCAGCAGTTTACGCCAGACAGGCTCCTACGAGCAGTACTTC. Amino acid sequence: CASSLRQTGSYEQYF.